The 20 T cell receptor beta chains listed next were all sequenced from one sample in a study of T cells in Graves' hyperthyroidism and ophthalmopathy. RNA transcripts served as the template for amplifying TCR beta CDR3 regions. When the TCR CDR3 underwent first-round RT-PCR, the HTBI primer set was used. TCRdb recomputed calls from the multiplex PCR reads with MiXCR, one row per CDR3 protein. In the table there are roughly 510,000 distinct CDR3 sequences, less than 25% of which are singletons. Sequencing was done on a sample of blood. Receptor source: a man younger than 35 with Graves' hyperthyroidism.

This clonotype appeared many times. The genes are TRBV6-1 and TRBJ1-2; D not resolved. Between the trimmed V and J ends, which lost 0 bases and 4 bases, there was a span of 9 bases. Germline CDR1 is MNHNS and CDR2 is SASEGT. This CDR3 comprises 14 residues. The CDR3 nucleotides read TGTGCCAGCAGTGAAGCGGAAGGATCCTATGGCTACACCTTC. Amino acids: CASSEAEGSYGYTF.

The chain has TRBV30 and TRBJ1-1; D is undetermined. V was pared by 3 bases and J by 2 bases, with 7 bases between. Germline V gives CDR1 GTSNPN, CDR2 SVGIG (reference sequence). The CDR3 spans 12 residues. The CDR3 here is CAWRRGNTEAFF. For the CDR3, the DNA is TGTGCCTGGAGACGGGGAAACACTGAAGCTTTCTTT.

This clonotype was seen many times. The chain recombines TRBV19 with TRBJ1-5; no reliable D call. Trimming left V 5 bases short and J 1 base short, with 18 bases between. Germline V lookup: CDR1 LNHDA, CDR2 SQIVND (reference sequence). This CDR3 is 17 amino acids long. The CDR3 here is CASSAELRAGSNQPQHF. In DNA form, the CDR3 reads TGTGCCAGTAGTGCGGAGTTGAGGGCCGGGAGCAATCAGCCCCAGCATTTT.

The rearrangement uses TRBV12-3 or TRBV12-4 and TRBJ1-2; 7 bases line up with TRBD1. V lost 6 bases to trimming and J lost 4 bases; unmatched junction nucleotides: 8. The CDR3 has 14 amino acids. In nucleotides, the CDR3 is TGTGCCAGCAGCACCCGACAGGGCGCCTATGGCTACACCTTC. Translating gives CASSTRQGAYGYTF.

This clonotype occurred a few times. This chain links TRBV3-1 with TRBJ2-5; the D gene is possibly TRBD1 (5 bases). The V end lost 4 bases, the J end lost 5 bases, and 17 bases lay between the germline ends. Germline assignment: CDR1 LGHDT and CDR2 YNNKEL (reference sequence). The CDR3 is made up of 15 amino acids. The CDR3 DNA sequence: TGTGCCAGCAGCCCCTATGAAGGGGAAGGGGAGACCCAGTACTTC. Translated, it gives CASSPYEGEGETQYF.

J is TRBJ2-2 and V is TRBV7-9; no clear D. With 5 bases removed from V and 1 base from J, the gap between germline ends came to 11 bases. The CDR3 is 15 residues long. CDR1 and CDR2 from the germline V gene are SEHNR and FQNEAQ (reference sequence). CDR3 DNA sequence: TGTGCCAGCAGCGTCTCCTGGGAGAACACCGGGGAGCTGTTTTTT. Protein: CASSVSWENTGELFF.

CDR3 sequence reads: CASNTQGVGQPQHF. The CDR3 bases are TGTGCCAGTAACACCCAGGGTGTAGGGCAGCCCCAGCATTTT. The chain carries TRBV19 and TRBJ1-5, with a possible D match to TRBD1 (5 bases). The CDR3 is made up of 14 amino acids. CDR1 is LNHDA and CDR2 is SQIVND in the germline V gene (reference sequence). Trimming removed 7 bases from V and 7 bases from J, with 17 bases in between.

The table lists this clonotype with many counts. J is TRBJ1-5 and V is TRBV12-3 or TRBV12-4; no firm D call. The CDR3 runs to 14 residues. The V gene lost 2 bases and the J gene lost 4 bases, with 9 bases spanning the gap. The CDR3 loop reads CASSLQSGNQPQHF. The CDR3 DNA reads as TGTGCCAGCAGTTTACAGTCGGGGAATCAGCCCCAGCATTTT.

There are many counts of this clonotype. The chain combines TRBV5-5 with TRBJ1-1; 7 positions match TRBD1. CDR3 length: 13 amino acids. From germline, CDR1 is SGHKS and CDR2 YYEKEE (reference sequence). Unmatched junction bases numbered 7, after V lost 10 bases and J lost 1 base. The DNA of the CDR3 is TGTGCCGGTCCCCCAGGGGGGAACACTGAAGCTTTCTTT. Encoded protein: CAGPPGGNTEAFF.

This clonotype occurred many times. The chain has TRBV6-5 and TRBJ1-5; D is ambiguous. Trimming removed 4 bases from V and 3 bases from J, with 7 bases in between. Per the germline V gene, CDR1 is MNHEY and CDR2 is SVGAGI. The CDR3 covers 13 residues. CDR3 DNA: TGTGCCAGCAGTTCGGGGTTCAATCAGCCCCAGCATTTT. This encodes CASSSGFNQPQHF.

At least ten counts were recorded for this clonotype. This chain links TRBV7-9 with TRBJ2-2; D perhaps matches TRBD2 (5 bases). CDR1 SEHNR and CDR2 FQNEAQ come from the germline V gene (reference sequence). The CDR3 spans 14 residues. V was cut by 4 bases and J by 4 bases, with 10 bases left in between. Here the CDR3 DNA reads TGTGCCAGCAGCTACACTCGGGGCACCGGGGAGCTGTTTTTT. Its protein is CASSYTRGTGELFF.

As to this clonotype: An end of the junction differs from the germline gene, which may be a read error. The V and J genes are TRBV12-3 or TRBV12-4 and TRBJ2-2; D gene uncertain. The CDR3 is 18 amino acids. CDR3 loop: CSSRSVMEPEWYTGELFF. CDR3 sequence (DNA): TGTTCCAGCAGAAGTGTGATGGAGCCGGAATGGTACACCGGGGAGCTGTTTTTT.

This chain joins TRBV20-1 and TRBJ1-5; no reliable D call. This CDR3 contains 15 residues. The V and J ends lost 4 bases and 3 bases respectively, with 16 bases between them. Germline CDR1 DFQATT, CDR2 SNEGSKA (reference sequence). Here the CDR3 reads CSAKSTLYVNQPQHF. DNA of the CDR3: TGCAGTGCTAAATCGACACTTTACGTCAATCAGCCCCAGCATTTT.

The chain uses TRBV15 and TRBJ1-3; the match to TRBD1 covers 10 bases. After removal of 2 bases from V and 7 bases from J, the junction contained 8 bases not matched to a gene. The CDR3 extends over 16 amino acids. The V gene's germline CDR1 is LNHNV and CDR2 YYDKDF (reference sequence). The CDR3 loop is CATSRINWGQGNTIYF. Here the CDR3 DNA reads TGTGCCACCAGCAGAATCAACTGGGGACAGGGGAACACCATATATTTT.

There are many counts of this clonotype. The chain couples TRBV6-5 to TRBJ1-2, with a tentative D call TRBD1 (5 bases). V was pared by 4 bases and J by 6 bases, with 15 bases between. Germline CDR1 reads MNHEY; CDR2 reads SVGAGI. The CDR3 is 14 amino acids. CDR3: CASSLDTVSNGYTF. The CDR3 DNA sequence: TGTGCCAGCAGTTTGGACACGGTCTCTAATGGCTACACCTTC.

This clonotype was seen only a few times. The chain has TRBV20-1 and TRBJ1-5; 9 bases align to TRBD1. J lost 6 bases, V lost 6 bases, and 9 bases had no gene match. This CDR3 contains 14 residues. The germline V gene has CDR1 DFQATT and CDR2 SNEGSKA (reference sequence). CDR3 coding DNA: TGCAGTGCAAAAGGACAGGGGTTGGTTCAGCCCCAGCATTTT. Amino acids: CSAKGQGLVQPQHF.

This clonotype was seen at least ten times. This chain uses TRBV28 with TRBJ2-5; D is undetermined. The V gene lost 11 bases and the J gene lost 5 bases, with 15 bases spanning the gap. The CDR3 has 12 amino acids. Per germline, CDR1 MDHEN and CDR2 SYDVKM. CDR3 DNA: TGTGCCTCGGCGGTGGGAATGGAGACCCAGTACTTC. It specifies CASAVGMETQYF.

This clonotype was counted a few times. J is TRBJ2-2 and V is TRBV3-1, with D tentatively TRBD2 (5 bases). This CDR3 contains 16 residues. Germline CDR1 LGHDT, CDR2 YNNKEL (reference sequence). V shed 1 base and J shed 4 bases, with 13 bases lying between them. The CDR3 region has the DNA TGTGCCAGCAGCCAAGGGATCATTCGGGGCACCGGGGAGCTGTTTTTT. Its protein is CASSQGIIRGTGELFF.

This clonotype was counted at least ten times. The rearrangement uses TRBV11-1 and TRBJ2-7, with D perhaps assigned TRBD1 or TRBD2 (5 bases each). Trimming removed 4 bases from V and 0 bases from J, with 19 bases in between. Germline CDR1 reads SGHAT; CDR2 reads FQDESV (reference sequence). The CDR3 length is 17 residues. CDR3 amino acids: CASSSEKGLGDSYEQYF. Written as DNA, the CDR3 is TGTGCCAGCAGCTCCGAGAAGGGGCTGGGGGACTCCTACGAGCAGTACTTC.

This clonotype was found once. The junction differs from germline at one of its ends, possibly a read error. The V and J genes are TRBV12-3 or TRBV12-4 and TRBJ2-2; D possibly corresponds to TRBD2 (5 bases). This CDR3 comprises 11 residues. Here the CDR3 DNA reads TGTGCCAGCAGTCCTACCGGGGAGCTGTGTTTT. It yields the protein CASSPTGELCF.